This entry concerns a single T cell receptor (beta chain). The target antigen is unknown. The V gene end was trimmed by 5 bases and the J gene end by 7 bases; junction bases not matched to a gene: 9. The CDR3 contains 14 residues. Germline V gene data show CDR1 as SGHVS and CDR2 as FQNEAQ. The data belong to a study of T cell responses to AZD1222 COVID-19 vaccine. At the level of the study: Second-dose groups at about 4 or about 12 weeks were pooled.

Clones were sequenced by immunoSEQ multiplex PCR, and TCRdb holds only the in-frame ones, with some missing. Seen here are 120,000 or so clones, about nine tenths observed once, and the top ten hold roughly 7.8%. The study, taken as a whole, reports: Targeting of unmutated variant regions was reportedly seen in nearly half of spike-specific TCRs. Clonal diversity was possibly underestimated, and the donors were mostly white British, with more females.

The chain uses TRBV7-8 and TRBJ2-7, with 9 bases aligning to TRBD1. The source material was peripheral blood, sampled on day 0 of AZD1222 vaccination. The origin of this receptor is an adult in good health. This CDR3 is CASSRRTGAGEQYF. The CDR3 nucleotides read TGTGCCAGCAGCAGAAGGACAGGGGCGGGGGAGCAGTACTTC. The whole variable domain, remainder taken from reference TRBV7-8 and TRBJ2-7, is GAGVSQSPRYKVAKRGQDVALRCDPISGHVSLFWYQQALGQGPEFLTYFQNEAQLDKSGLPSDRFFAERPEGSVSTLKIQRTQQEDSAVYLCASSRRTGAGEQYFGPGTRLTVT.